A selection of T cell receptor beta chains follows, all from one sample in a study of neurological immune-mediated disorders. TCRdb analysed the 5' RACE reads with MiXCR anew, one entry per CDR3 protein. This table has tens of thousands of distinct CDR3 sequences, 10% to 13% appearing once. The sample was PBMCs. All receptors come from a man aged 25 to 40 in good health. The CDR3 runs from the conserved cysteine through the conserved F or W. Each record gives: V gene, J gene, clone size, D gene, CDR3 DNA, CDR3 protein. The D gene is left open where the match is weak. Only part of the rows carry a size: once, few, many, or a class if the clone is expanded.

>TRBV30|TRBJ1-5|once|NA
TGTGCCTGGGGGACTATGGATCAGCCCCAGCATTTT
CAWGTMDQPQHF
>TRBV27|TRBJ1-6|many|TRBD1
TGTGCCAGCAGTTTCGTTGGAGACAGGGATTCACCCCTCCACTTT
CASSFVGDRDSPLHF
>TRBV28|TRBJ2-1|many|TRBD2
TGTGCCAGCAGCGAGGGGGGACTAGCGAGATACAATGAGCAGTTCTTC
CASSEGGLARYNEQFF
>TRBV6-1|TRBJ1-5|many|TRBD1
TGTGCCAGCAGTCCCACAGGGGACTTCAATCAGCCCCAGCATTTT
CASSPTGDFNQPQHF
>TRBV3-1|TRBJ1-1|many|TRBD1
TGTGCCAGCAGACCCTGGACAGGGGCCCACATGAACACTGAAGCTTTCTTT
CASRPWTGAHMNTEAFF
>TRBV11-2|TRBJ2-1|NA|NA
TGTGCCAGCAGCCCGAGACTAGATCGCTCCTACAATGAGCAGTTCTTT
CASSPRLDRSYNEQFF
>TRBV28|TRBJ2-1|many|TRBD2
TGTGCCAGCAGTTTAGGGGGACTAGCTCATAACAATGAGCAGTTCTTC
CASSLGGLAHNNEQFF
>TRBV6-5|TRBJ2-5|NA|TRBD1
TGTGCCAGCAGTTACTCTTGGGCAGGGGGAGAGACCCAGTACTTC
CASSYSWAGGETQYF
>TRBV5-1|TRBJ2-7|NA|TRBD1
TGCGCCAGCAGCTTGGACGGGACAGTCTACGAGCAGTACTTC
CASSLDGTVYEQYF
>TRBV5-1|TRBJ2-1|many|TRBD1
TGCGCCAGCAGCTTGGCCGGGGGACAGGGGGCTGGTAGCAATGAGCAGTTCTTC
CASSLAGGQGAGSNEQFF
>TRBV24-1|TRBJ2-3|many|NA
TGTGCCACCAGTGATTTGCGGCGGGGATCGCAGTATTTT
CATSDLRRGSQYF
>TRBV3-1|TRBJ2-2|few|TRBD2
TGTGCCAGCAGCCCAACCGGGACTAGGAACACCGGGGAGCTGTTTTTT
CASSPTGTRNTGELFF
>TRBV11-2|TRBJ2-7|many|NA
TGTGCCAGCAGCTTAGATGGGGCTATTTGGGACTACGAGCAGTACTTC
CASSLDGAIWDYEQYF
>TRBV3-1|TRBJ2-2|many|NA
TGTGCCAGCAGCCAAGACGTGGGGGAGCTGTTTTTT
CASSQDVGELFF
>TRBV28|TRBJ2-7|many|NA
TGTGCCAGCAGTTCAGAGTTCAGGGTCCACGAGCAGTACTTC
CASSSEFRVHEQYF
>TRBV15|TRBJ2-7|many|TRBD2
TGTGCCACCAGCCGCACTAGCGGGAGGGCCTACGAGCAGTACTTC
CATSRTSGRAYEQYF
>TRBV29-1|TRBJ2-2|many|NA
TGCAGCGTTGCAGTCCACACCACCGGGGAGCTGTTTTTT
CSVAVHTTGELFF
>TRBV20-1|TRBJ2-2|NA|NA
TGCAGTGCTAGCCTCTCTTGGACGGACACCGGGGAGCTGTTTTTT
CSASLSWTDTGELFF
>TRBV10-3|TRBJ2-2|many|NA
TGTGCCATCAGTGAAGGCCCCTGGGACACCGGGGAGCTGTTTTTT
CAISEGPWDTGELFF
>TRBV6-5|TRBJ1-6|many|TRBD1
TGTGCCAGCAGTTACTCTCCCAGGGGGGGATCACCCCTCCACTTT
CASSYSPRGGSPLHF
>TRBV4-1|TRBJ2-5|many|NA
TGCGCCAGCAGTCGGGGATCCCAGAGTGGGACCCAGTACTTC
CASSRGSQSGTQYF
>TRBV6-2/TRBV6-3|TRBJ2-7|many|NA
TGTGCCAGCAGCTTGACTTACGAGCAGTACTTC
CASSLTYEQYF
>TRBV3-1|TRBJ2-1|NA|NA
TGTGCCAGCAGCCAATCAGAACGGGACTACAATGAGCAGTTCTTC
CASSQSERDYNEQFF
>TRBV18|TRBJ2-3|few|TRBD2
TGTGCCAGCTCACTGCGGGAGGGTGGCACAGATACGCAGTATTTT
CASSLREGGTDTQYF
>TRBV11-2|TRBJ2-1|NA|TRBD2
TGTGCCAGCAGCTTTATGGGACTAGCTATCAATGAGCAGTTCTTC
CASSFMGLAINEQFF
>TRBV7-3|TRBJ2-1|many|NA
TGTGCCAGCAGCCAAATGGGGAGCGCGGATGAGCAGTTCTTC
CASSQMGSADEQFF
>TRBV7-9|TRBJ1-3|many|TRBD1
TGTGCCAGCAGCCCGAGGACAGGGGGCGTCCTGCGAGACACCATATATTTT
CASSPRTGGVLRDTIYF
>TRBV20-1|TRBJ2-3|many|TRBD2
TGCAGTGCTAGATCTCCAGCGGGAGATTCTTTAAGCACGCAGTATTTT
CSARSPAGDSLSTQYF
>TRBV28|TRBJ2-5|many|TRBD2
TGTGCCAGCAGCTCCGGGACTATCCAAGAGACCCAGTACTTC
CASSSGTIQETQYF